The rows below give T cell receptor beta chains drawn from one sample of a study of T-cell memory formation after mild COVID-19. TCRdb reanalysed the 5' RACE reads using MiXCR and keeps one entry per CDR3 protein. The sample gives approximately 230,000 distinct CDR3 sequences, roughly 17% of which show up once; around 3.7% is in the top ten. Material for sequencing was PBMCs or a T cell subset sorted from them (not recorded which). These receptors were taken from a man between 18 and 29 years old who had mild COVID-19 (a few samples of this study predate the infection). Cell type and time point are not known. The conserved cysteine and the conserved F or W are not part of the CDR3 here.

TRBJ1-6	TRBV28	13	ASSLTGGYNSPLH
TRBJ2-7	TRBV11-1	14	ASSLAFQVQGYEQY
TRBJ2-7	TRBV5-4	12	ASSLSGTALGEY
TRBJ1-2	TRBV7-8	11	ASSQSGNYGYT
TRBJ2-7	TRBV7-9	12	ASSIRRGTYEQY
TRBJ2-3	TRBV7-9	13	ASSFGTGGADTQY
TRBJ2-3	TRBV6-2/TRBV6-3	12	ASSAPGNTDTQY
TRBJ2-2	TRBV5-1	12	ASSLAGGPGELF
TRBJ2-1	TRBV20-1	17	SASLLGSGGVASYNEQF
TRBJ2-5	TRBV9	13	ASSVSTGPGETQY
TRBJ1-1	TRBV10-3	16	AISEDSRTGAMFTEAF
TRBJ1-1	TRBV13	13	ASSRGRAVRTEAF
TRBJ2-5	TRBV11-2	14	ASSIGTSGGQETQY
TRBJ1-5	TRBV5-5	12	ASSLDSLDQPQH
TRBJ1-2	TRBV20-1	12	SARTGRLNYGYT
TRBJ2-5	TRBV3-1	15	ASSQDGLARPGETQY
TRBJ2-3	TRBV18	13	ASSRELEGKDTQY
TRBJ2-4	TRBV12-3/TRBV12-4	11	ASSDSLLGIQY
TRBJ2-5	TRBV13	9	ASSIMETQY
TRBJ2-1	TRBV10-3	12	AISDGQGVYEQF
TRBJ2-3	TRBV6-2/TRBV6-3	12	ASSDFLATDTQY
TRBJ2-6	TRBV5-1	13	ASSLTLAGANVLT
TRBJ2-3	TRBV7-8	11	ASSSREGDTQY
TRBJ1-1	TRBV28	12	ASSLPLRNTEAF
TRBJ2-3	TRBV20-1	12	SALAGDYTDTQY
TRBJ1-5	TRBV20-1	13	SATLGGHSNQPQH
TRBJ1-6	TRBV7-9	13	ASSLATTYNSPLH
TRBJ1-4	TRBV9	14	ASSVDPGTTNEKLF
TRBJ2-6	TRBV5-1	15	ASSLAPGSAGANVLT
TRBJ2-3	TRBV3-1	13	ASSDELLGTDTQY
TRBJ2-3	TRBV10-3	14	AIKTSGGRLTDTQY
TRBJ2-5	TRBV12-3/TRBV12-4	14	ASSLGLAGVKETQY
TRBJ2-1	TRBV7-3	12	ASSLSGAHNEQF
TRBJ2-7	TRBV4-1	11	ASSLPPGDEQY
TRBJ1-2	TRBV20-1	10	SARVALYGYT
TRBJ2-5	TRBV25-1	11	ASSEVGQATQY
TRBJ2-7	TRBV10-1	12	ASSEGDSRYEQY
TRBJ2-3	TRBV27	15	ASSPLRGATGADTQY
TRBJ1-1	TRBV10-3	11	AISELDGSEAF
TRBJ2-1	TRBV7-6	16	ASSSGLAGGPSYNEQF
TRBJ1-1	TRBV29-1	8	SVEEGRAF
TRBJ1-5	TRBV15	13	ATSRDGGTNQPQH
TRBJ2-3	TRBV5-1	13	ASSQGVGSGDTQY
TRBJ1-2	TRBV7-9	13	ASSFLTDSGLGYT
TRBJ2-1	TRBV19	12	ASSPPRGYNEQF
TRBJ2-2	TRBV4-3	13	ASSLDRIDTGELF
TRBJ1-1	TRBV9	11	ASSVGMNTEAF
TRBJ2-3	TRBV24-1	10	ATSDTTDTQY
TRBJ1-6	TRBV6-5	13	ASSYLQEGHSPLH
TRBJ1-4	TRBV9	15	ASSVAPRGPTNEKLF
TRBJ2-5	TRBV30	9	AWSVSETQY
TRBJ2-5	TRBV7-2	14	ASSSRLAGYQETQY
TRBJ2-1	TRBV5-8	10	ASSSWGNEQF
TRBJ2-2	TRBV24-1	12	ATSDHRGSGELF
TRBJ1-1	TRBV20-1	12	SAPPGPMNTEAF